One T cell receptor beta chain is described in this entry. What it recognizes is unknown. The source of the sample is a study of cytotoxic CD8 clonotypes in ibrutinib-treated CLL. For the study at large: Partial responders around 25, complete 2; about twelve progressed and some 15 stayed in remission by median about 5.5 years.

Library input was roughly 1.8 micrograms of DNA from cryopreserved PBMCs. Study-wide results and caveats: Against age-matched healthy donors, baseline clonality ran higher and tracked circulating CD8+ T-cell counts. Treatment left the uncommon public clonotypes either contracted or stable in frequency.

The assay was immunoSEQ multiplex PCR, and TCRdb's table has in-frame clones only and misses some. The table shows roughly 250,000 clones, with 60% to 75% occurring only once. This CDR3 region has 12 residues. Per germline, CDR1 MGHDK and CDR2 SYGVNS. V lost 6 bases to trimming and J lost 9 bases; unmatched junction nucleotides: 5. Sequences were derived from PBMCs, sampled after 24 months of ibrutinib treatment. The origin of this receptor is a human donor with chronic lymphocytic leukemia. This rearrangement joins TRBV25-1 to TRBJ2-1, with 7 bases matching TRBD1. For the CDR3, the DNA is TGTGCCAGCAGGAAGGGGGCTAGTGAGCAGTTCTTC. Protein sequence: CASRKGASEQFF. The entire variable domain, with the rest obtained from reference TRBV25-1 and TRBJ2-1, is as follows: EADIYQTPRYLVIGTGKKITLECSQTMGHDKMYWYQQDPGMELHLIHYSYGVNSTEKGDLSSESTVSRIRTEHFPLTLESARPSHTSQYLCASRKGASEQFFGPGTRLTVL.